Each of the 27 T cell receptor beta chains below was sequenced from the same sample in a study of siplizumab effects on memory and regulatory T cells. Clones were read by immunoSEQ multiplex PCR, and TCRdb kept only the in-frame ones, dropping some. The sample has about 100,000 clones; 93% are singletons. Sequenced sample: Tregs sorted from blood. These receptor sequences come from a human donor in good health.

The gene calls are TRBV11-3 and TRBJ2-7; tentative D call: TRBD1 (6 bases). Trimming cost V 4 bases and J 4 bases, with 11 bases left between them. Looked up from germline, CDR1 is SGHNT and CDR2 is YENEEA. The CDR3 is made up of 13 amino acids. This CDR3 is CASSYGQSYEQYF. The CDR3 bases are TGTGCCAGCAGCTACGGACAGAGTTACGAGCAGTACTTC.

J is TRBJ1-1 and V is TRBV5-6; D not certain. The germline gives CDR1 SGHDT, CDR2 YYEEEE. V shed 2 bases and J shed 0 bases, with 11 bases lying between them. The CDR3 sequence is 15 residues long. CDR3 bases: TGTGCCAGCAGCTTTTTTGTCCTGATGAACACTGAAGCTTTCTTT. Translation: CASSFFVLMNTEAFF.

This clone was seen only a few times. This chain joins TRBV10-2 and TRBJ1-6; the D gene is possibly TRBD1 (5 bases). V was trimmed by 4 bases and J by 7 bases, leaving 8 bases between them. Germline CDR1 reads WSHSY; CDR2 reads SAAADI. This CDR3 contains 13 residues. This CDR3 is CASSGQSNSPLHF. CDR3 nucleotides: TGCGCCAGCAGTGGACAGTCCAATTCACCCCTCCACTTT.

The V and J genes are TRBV19 and TRBJ2-1; D may be TRBD2 (5 bases). CDR1 is LNHDA and CDR2 is SQIVND in the germline V gene (reference sequence). Trimming removed 6 bases at V and 4 bases at J, with 16 bases between. The length of the CDR3 is 15 residues. CDR3 sequence reads: CASSMMRAAYNEQFF. DNA for the CDR3: TGTGCCAGTAGCATGATGAGGGCCGCATACAATGAGCAGTTCTTC.

V usage is TRBV19 and J usage is TRBJ2-3, with 9 bases fitting TRBD1. In germline, CDR1 is LNHDA, CDR2 SQIVND (reference sequence). The CDR3 covers 14 residues. With V trimmed by 5 bases and J by 3 bases, 3 bases remained unmatched. The CDR3 region has the DNA TGTGCCAGTAGTTCGACAGGGGGTACAGATACGCAGTATTTT. Its translation: CASSSTGGTDTQYF.

The table lists this clone with a count of one. The CDR3 reads CASSFEQFYNEQFF. The CDR3 DNA reads TGCGCCAGCAGCTTCGAGCAGTTCTACAATGAGCAGTTCTTC. The chain is built from TRBV5-1 and TRBJ2-1; the D is unclear. Trimming shortened V by 2 bases and J by 3 bases, and 9 bases separated the two germline ends. CDR3 length: 14 residues. Germline V gene sequence: CDR1 SGHRS, CDR2 YFSETQ.

The chain couples TRBV7-8 to TRBJ1-2, with TRBD1 identical over 10 bases. The CDR3 totals 15 residues. From germline, CDR1 is SGHVS and CDR2 FQNEAQ. Germline trimming cut 1 base from V and 6 bases from J; bases unmatched to any gene: 5. The CDR3 sequence: CASSLVDRGRDGYTF. The CDR3 DNA reads TGTGCCAGCAGCTTAGTTGACAGGGGGCGAGATGGCTACACCTTC.

The chain has TRBV5-1 and TRBJ2-2; TRBD1 is a possible D gene (6 bases). V was shortened by 2 bases and J by 5 bases, with 16 bases between the two germline ends. This CDR3 spans 16 amino acids. Germline lookup yields CDR1 SGHRS and CDR2 YFSETQ. The DNA for the CDR3 is TGCGCCAGCAGCTTTGATGAGGCTAGGGGGACCGGGGAGCTGTTTTTT. Its protein is CASSFDEARGTGELFF.

This sequence joins TRBV29-1 and TRBJ2-5; 12 bases match TRBD1. V shed 7 bases, J shed 5 bases, and the junction held 5 bases outside the gene matches. The length of the CDR3 is 13 residues. CDR1 is SQVTM, CDR2 ANQGSEA, per germline. CDR3 loop: CSGGQGAQETQYF. The CDR3 nucleotides read TGCAGCGGGGGACAGGGGGCTCAGGAGACCCAGTACTTC.

Written as DNA, the CDR3 is TGTGCCAGCAGCGGAACAGGGGGAACCCACGAGCAGTACTTC. Protein: CASSGTGGTHEQYF. This rearrangement joins TRBV11-3 to TRBJ2-7; 8 nucleotides line up with TRBD1. CDR1 and CDR2 from the germline V gene are SGHNT and YENEEA. The CDR3 has 14 residues. V lost 5 bases and J lost 5; bases outside the gene matches: 8.

The chain employs TRBV19 and TRBJ1-1; maybe TRBD1 (5 bases). The CDR3 runs 13 residues. Trimming took off 8 bases at V and 4 bases at J, with 14 bases between the two ends. Germline values: CDR1 LNHDA, CDR2 SQIVND (reference sequence). The CDR3 nucleotides read TGTGCCAGTCGAAACGCCGGGGGCACTGAAGCTTTCTTT. Its protein product is CASRNAGGTEAFF.

V and J are TRBV11-2 and TRBJ1-3, with D uncertain. The CDR3 contains 15 residues. Germline CDR1 reads SGHAT; CDR2 reads FQNNGV. Deletions cut 7 bases from V and 5 bases from J, with 18 bases between. CDR3 loop: CASTGWALFRNTIYF. The CDR3 region has the DNA TGTGCCAGCACCGGGTGGGCTCTATTCCGAAACACCATATATTTT.

J is TRBJ2-7 and V is TRBV27; D might be TRBD1 (6 bases). The V end was cut by 7 bases, the J end by 1 base, with 14 bases between. The CDR3 spans 14 residues. Germline-derived CDR1 and CDR2 are MNHEY and SMNVEV (reference sequence). The CDR3 loop is CASKAWDTSYEQYF. As DNA, the CDR3 is TGTGCCAGCAAGGCTTGGGACACATCCTACGAGCAGTACTTC.

The sample holds one count of this clone. The chain has TRBV2 and TRBJ2-1; D uncertain. The CDR3 totals 15 residues. The germline V gene has CDR1 SNHLY and CDR2 FYNNEI. V was cut by 1 base and J by 0 bases, with 7 bases left in between. The CDR3 DNA sequence: TGTGCCAGCAGTGAAGAGGTGAGCTCCTACAATGAGCAGTTCTTC. Its protein is CASSEEVSSYNEQFF.

This chain connects TRBV6-5 to TRBJ2-1; possibly TRBD2 for D (6 bases). V lost 5 bases and J lost 0, with 11 bases in between. CDR1 MNHEY and CDR2 SVGAGI come from the germline V gene. CDR3 length equals 15 residues. In DNA form, the CDR3 reads TGTGCCAGCAGTCGCAGGGACTTCTCCTACAATGAGCAGTTCTTC. This sequence encodes CASSRRDFSYNEQFF.

V gene TRBV27 combines with J gene TRBJ1-6; a possible D gene is TRBD1 (6 bases). The CDR3 has 18 residues. Germline V CDR1 and CDR2: MNHEY, SMNVEV (reference sequence). V was trimmed by 1 base and J by 4 bases, leaving 17 bases between them. This CDR3 is CASSLWGGRGGYNSPLHF. The CDR3 DNA follows: TGTGCCAGCAGTTTATGGGGGGGCAGGGGTGGATATAATTCACCCCTCCACTTT.

This clone was recorded once. V gene TRBV19 combines with J gene TRBJ2-1; 14 bases are a match to TRBD2. Germline CDR1 is LNHDA and CDR2 is SQIVND (reference sequence). CDR3 length equals 16 residues. V lost 4 bases to trimming and J lost 9 bases; unmatched junction nucleotides: 8. CDR3 nucleotide sequence: TGTGCCAGTAGTACGAGACTAGCGGGGGGGCCGGGTGAGCAGTTCTTC. Translation gives CASSTRLAGGPGEQFF.

This clone appeared a single time. This chain connects TRBV2 to TRBJ2-5; perhaps TRBD1 as D (6 bases). The CDR3 spans 14 residues. The germline gives CDR1 SNHLY, CDR2 FYNNEI. V was shortened by 7 bases and J by 0 bases, with 12 bases between the two germline ends. In nucleotides, the CDR3 is TGTGCCAGCAAGTGGGACACATACCAAGAGACCCAGTACTTC. Its translation: CASKWDTYQETQYF.

V gene TRBV19 combines with J gene TRBJ2-2; 9 bases align to TRBD2. V was pared by 7 bases and J by 4 bases, with 4 bases of the junction left unmatched. The CDR3 consists of 14 residues. CDR1 and CDR2 (germline): LNHDA, SQIVND (reference sequence). Written as DNA, the CDR3 is TGTGCCAGTACGACTAGCGGACGCACCGGGGAGCTGTTTTTT. Translating gives CASTTSGRTGELFF. The full variable domain, in which reference TRBV19 and TRBJ2-2 provide the parts outside the CDR3, is DGGITQSPKYLFRKEGQNVTLSCEQNLNHDAMYWYRQDPGQGLRLIYYSQIVNDFQKGDIAEGYSVSREKKESFPLTVTSAQKNPTAFYLCASTTSGRTGELFFGEGSRLTVL.

The chain carries TRBV4-2 and TRBJ2-1, with 8 bases identical to TRBD2. Germline V gives CDR1 LGHNA, CDR2 YNFKEQ. With 3 bases clipped from V and 4 bases from J, the junction kept 5 bases outside the gene matches. The CDR3 is 15 amino acids. The CDR3 sequence is CASSQRLAQYNEQFF. The CDR3 region has the DNA TGTGCCAGCAGCCAGCGACTAGCGCAGTACAATGAGCAGTTCTTC.

The V gene is TRBV5-1, the J gene TRBJ1-1; TRBD1 is a possible D gene (6 bases). The CDR3 consists of 14 residues. Germline values: CDR1 SGHRS, CDR2 YFSETQ. The ends were cut back, 2 bases at V and 0 bases at J, with 8 bases in the middle. The chain's CDR3 is CASSLQGMNTEAFF. DNA for the CDR3: TGCGCCAGCAGCTTACAGGGAATGAACACTGAAGCTTTCTTT.

The chain is built from TRBV6-1 and TRBJ2-2, with D possibly being TRBD2 (6 bases). V was clipped by 9 bases and J by 3 bases, with 11 bases between them. Germline V gives CDR1 MNHNS, CDR2 SASEGT. The CDR3 totals 13 residues. For the CDR3, the DNA is TGTGCCAGGGGCGGGGTCGACACCGGGGAGCTGTTTTTT. It codes for CARGGVDTGELFF.

This clone was recorded once. This chain links TRBV6-1 with TRBJ2-3, with 11 bases aligning to TRBD2. The V gene's germline CDR1 is MNHNS and CDR2 SASEGT. V lost 5 bases to trimming and J lost 4 bases; unmatched junction nucleotides: 5. The CDR3 has 15 amino acids. The CDR3 spells CASSLAGGFPDTQYF. DNA for the CDR3: TGTGCCAGCAGTTTAGCGGGGGGGTTTCCAGATACGCAGTATTTT.

In DNA form, the CDR3 reads TGTGCCAGCAGCTTAGCAGGGAAAACTACGAAGCAGTACTTC. Translating gives CASSLAGKTTKQYF. The chain uses TRBV7-9 and TRBJ2-7; no firm D call. Germline-derived CDR1 and CDR2 are SEHNR and FQNEAQ (reference sequence). The CDR3 consists of 14 residues. V was pared by 0 bases and J by 8 bases, with 14 bases between.

V is TRBV7-9 and J is TRBJ2-2, with D unclear. The germline V and J ends were trimmed by 5 bases and 7 bases, with 14 bases remaining between them. The CDR3 sequence is 14 residues long. Germline CDR1 is SEHNR and CDR2 is FQNEAQ (reference sequence). CDR3 in DNA: TGTGCCAGCAGCCTTCCTGGCTTCGGCGGGGAGCTGTTTTTT. It yields the protein CASSLPGFGGELFF.

V usage is TRBV5-4 and J usage is TRBJ1-2, with 11 bases aligning to TRBD1. The CDR3 contains 16 residues. The V and J ends lost 6 bases and 3 bases, in that order; junction bases with no gene match: 10. The germline gives CDR1 SGHNT, CDR2 YYREEE (reference sequence). The CDR3 coding sequence is TGTGCCAGCACCCCCTCTCCGGGACAGGGGGACTATGGCTACACCTTC. It specifies CASTPSPGQGDYGYTF.

The J gene is TRBJ1-1, the V gene TRBV29-1; D remains ambiguous. Trimming pared 4 bases from V and 4 bases from J, leaving 13 bases between. The CDR3 is 13 amino acids. Germline V gene sequence: CDR1 SQVTM, CDR2 ANQGSEA. CDR3 DNA sequence: TGCAGCGTTGTCGTGGTTTGGGGCACTGAAGCTTTCTTT. It codes for CSVVVVWGTEAFF.